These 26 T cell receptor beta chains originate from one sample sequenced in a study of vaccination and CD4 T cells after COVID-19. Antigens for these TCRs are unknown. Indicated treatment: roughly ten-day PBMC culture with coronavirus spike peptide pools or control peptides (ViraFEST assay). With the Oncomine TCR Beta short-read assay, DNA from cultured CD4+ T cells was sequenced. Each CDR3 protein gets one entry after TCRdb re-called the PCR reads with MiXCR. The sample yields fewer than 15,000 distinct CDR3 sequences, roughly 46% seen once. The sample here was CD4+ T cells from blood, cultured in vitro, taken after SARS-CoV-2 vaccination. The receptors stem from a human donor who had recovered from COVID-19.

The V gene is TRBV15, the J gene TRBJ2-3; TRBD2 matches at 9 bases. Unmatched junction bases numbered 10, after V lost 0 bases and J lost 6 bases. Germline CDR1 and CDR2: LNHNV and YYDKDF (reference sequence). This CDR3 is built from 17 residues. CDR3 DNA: TGTGCCACCAGCAGAGAATTGGCGGGAGGGCCCGAGGATACGCAGTATTTT. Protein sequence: CATSRELAGGPEDTQYF.

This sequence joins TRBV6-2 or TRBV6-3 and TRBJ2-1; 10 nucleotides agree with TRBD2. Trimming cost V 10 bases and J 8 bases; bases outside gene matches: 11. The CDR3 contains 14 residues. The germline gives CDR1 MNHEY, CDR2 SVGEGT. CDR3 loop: CATHPWTSGYEQFF. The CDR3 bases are TGTGCCACCCACCCCTGGACTAGCGGCTATGAGCAGTTCTTC.

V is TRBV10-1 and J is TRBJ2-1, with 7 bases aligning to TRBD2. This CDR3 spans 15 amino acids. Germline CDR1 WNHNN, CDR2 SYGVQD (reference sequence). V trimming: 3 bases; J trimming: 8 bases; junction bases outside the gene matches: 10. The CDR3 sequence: CASSDTSGGIDEQFF. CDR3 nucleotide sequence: TGCGCCAGCAGTGATACTTCGGGAGGTATCGATGAGCAGTTCTTC.

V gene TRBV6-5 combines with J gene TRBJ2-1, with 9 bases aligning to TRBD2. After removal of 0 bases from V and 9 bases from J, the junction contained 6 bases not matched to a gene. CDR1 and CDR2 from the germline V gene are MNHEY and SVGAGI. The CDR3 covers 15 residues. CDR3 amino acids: CASSYSGTSNSEQFF. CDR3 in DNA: TGTGCCAGCAGTTACTCAGGGACTAGCAACAGTGAGCAGTTCTTC.

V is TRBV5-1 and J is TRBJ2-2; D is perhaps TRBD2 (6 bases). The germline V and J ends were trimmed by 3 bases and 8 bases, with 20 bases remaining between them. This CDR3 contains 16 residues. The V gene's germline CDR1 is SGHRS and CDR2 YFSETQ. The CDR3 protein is CASSSGPGKEGGELFF. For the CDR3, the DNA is TGCGCCAGCAGCTCCGGCCCGGGGAAGGAGGGGGGGGAGCTGTTTTTT.

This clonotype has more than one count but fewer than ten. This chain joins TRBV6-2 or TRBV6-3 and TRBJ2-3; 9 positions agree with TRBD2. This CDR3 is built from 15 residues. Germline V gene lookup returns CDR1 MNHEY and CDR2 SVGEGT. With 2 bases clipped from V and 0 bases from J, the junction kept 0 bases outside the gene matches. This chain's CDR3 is CASSYTSGSTDTQYF. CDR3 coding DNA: TGTGCCAGCAGTTACACTAGCGGGAGCACAGATACGCAGTATTTT.

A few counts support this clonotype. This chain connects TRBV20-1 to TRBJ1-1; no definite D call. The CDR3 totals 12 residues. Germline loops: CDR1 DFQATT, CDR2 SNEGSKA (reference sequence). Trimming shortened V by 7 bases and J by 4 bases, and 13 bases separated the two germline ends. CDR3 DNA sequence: TGCAGTGGTAGTCGGTGGGGCACTGAAGCTTTCTTT. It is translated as CSGSRWGTEAFF.

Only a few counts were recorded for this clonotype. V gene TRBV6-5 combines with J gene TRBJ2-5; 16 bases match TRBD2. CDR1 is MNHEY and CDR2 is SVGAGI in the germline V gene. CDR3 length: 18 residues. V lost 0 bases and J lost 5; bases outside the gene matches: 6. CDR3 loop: CASSYSPGLAGGEETQYF. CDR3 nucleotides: TGTGCCAGCAGTTACTCACCGGGACTAGCGGGAGGGGAGGAGACCCAGTACTTC.

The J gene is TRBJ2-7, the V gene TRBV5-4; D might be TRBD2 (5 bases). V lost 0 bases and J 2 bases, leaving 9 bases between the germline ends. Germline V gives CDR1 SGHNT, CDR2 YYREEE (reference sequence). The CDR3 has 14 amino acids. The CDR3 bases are TGTGCCAGCAGCTTGGCGGGAACGACCTACGAGCAGTACTTC. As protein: CASSLAGTTYEQYF. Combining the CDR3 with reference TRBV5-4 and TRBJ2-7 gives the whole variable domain ETGVTQSPTHLIKTRGQQVTLRCSSQSGHNTVSWYQQALGQGPQFIFQYYREEENGRGNFPPRFSGLQFPNYSSELNVNALELDDSALYLCASSLAGTTYEQYFGPGTRLTVT.

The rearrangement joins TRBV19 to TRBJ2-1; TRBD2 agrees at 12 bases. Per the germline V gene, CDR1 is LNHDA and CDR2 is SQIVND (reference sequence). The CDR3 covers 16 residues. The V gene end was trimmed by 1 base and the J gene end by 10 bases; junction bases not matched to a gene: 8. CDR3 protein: CASSIGGGLAGREQFF. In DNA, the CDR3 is TGTGCCAGTAGTATAGGGGGCGGACTAGCGGGACGGGAGCAGTTCTTC.

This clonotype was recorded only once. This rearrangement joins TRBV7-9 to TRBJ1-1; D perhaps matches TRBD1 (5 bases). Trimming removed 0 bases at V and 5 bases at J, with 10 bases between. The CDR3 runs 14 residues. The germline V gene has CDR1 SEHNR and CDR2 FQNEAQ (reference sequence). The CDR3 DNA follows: TGTGCCAGCAGCTTAGCGGGCAGGGAAACTGAAGCTTTCTTT. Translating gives CASSLAGRETEAFF.

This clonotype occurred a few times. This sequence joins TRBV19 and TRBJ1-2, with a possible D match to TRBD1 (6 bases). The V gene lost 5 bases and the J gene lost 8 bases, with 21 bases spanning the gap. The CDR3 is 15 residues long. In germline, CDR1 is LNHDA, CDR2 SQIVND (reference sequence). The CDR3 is CASSESTGREGGYTF. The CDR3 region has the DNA TGTGCCAGTAGTGAATCGACAGGACGGGAAGGAGGCTACACCTTC.

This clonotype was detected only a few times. The CDR3 is CASSYPSGGGTDTQYF. In nucleotides, the CDR3 is TGTGCCAGCAGCTACCCCTCGGGGGGGGGCACAGATACGCAGTATTTT. This rearrangement joins TRBV7-9 to TRBJ2-3; TRBD2 matches at 8 bases. With V trimmed by 4 bases and J by 1 base, 7 bases remained unmatched. Per the germline V gene, CDR1 is SEHNR and CDR2 is FQNEAQ (reference sequence). The CDR3 runs to 16 residues. The whole variable domain, remainder taken from reference TRBV7-9 and TRBJ2-3, is DTGVSQNPRHKITKRGQNVTFRCDPISEHNRLYWYRQTLGQGPEFLTYFQNEAQLEKSRLLSDRFSAERPKGSFSTLEIQRTEQGDSAMYLCASSYPSGGGTDTQYFGPGTRLTVL.

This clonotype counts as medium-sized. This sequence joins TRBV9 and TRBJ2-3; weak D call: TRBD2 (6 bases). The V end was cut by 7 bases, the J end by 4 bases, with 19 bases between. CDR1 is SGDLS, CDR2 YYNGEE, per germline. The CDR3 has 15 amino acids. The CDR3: CASSYQLARPDTQYF. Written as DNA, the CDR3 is TGTGCCAGCTCCTACCAACTAGCCCGCCCAGATACGCAGTATTTT. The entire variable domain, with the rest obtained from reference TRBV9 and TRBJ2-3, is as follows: DSGVTQTPKHLITATGQRVTLRCSPRSGDLSVYWYQQSLDQGLQFLIQYYNGEERAKGNILERFSAQQFPDLHSELNLSSLELGDSALYFCASSYQLARPDTQYFGPGTRLTVL.

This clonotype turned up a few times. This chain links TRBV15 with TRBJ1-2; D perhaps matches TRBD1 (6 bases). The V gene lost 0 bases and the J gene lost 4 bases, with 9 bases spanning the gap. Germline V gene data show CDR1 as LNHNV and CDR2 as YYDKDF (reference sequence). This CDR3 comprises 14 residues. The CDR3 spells CATSRDYRAYGYTF. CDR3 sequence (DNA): TGTGCCACCAGCAGAGATTACAGGGCCTATGGCTACACCTTC.

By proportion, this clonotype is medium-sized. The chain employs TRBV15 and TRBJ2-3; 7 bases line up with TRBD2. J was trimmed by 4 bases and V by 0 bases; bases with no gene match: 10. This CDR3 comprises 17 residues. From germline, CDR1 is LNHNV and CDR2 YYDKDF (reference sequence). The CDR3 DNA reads TGTGCCACCAGCAGAGATCGGGGCGGGAGCTACTCAGATACGCAGTATTTT. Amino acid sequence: CATSRDRGGSYSDTQYF.

The CDR3 region has the DNA TGTGCCAGCAGCGTCAGGGCTGGCGAGACCCAGTACTTC. This codes for CASSVRAGETQYF. This chain connects TRBV5-4 to TRBJ2-5; maybe TRBD1 (5 bases). CDR3 length: 13 residues. Germline V gives CDR1 SGHNT, CDR2 YYREEE (reference sequence). V was cut by 4 bases and J by 5 bases, with 12 bases left in between.

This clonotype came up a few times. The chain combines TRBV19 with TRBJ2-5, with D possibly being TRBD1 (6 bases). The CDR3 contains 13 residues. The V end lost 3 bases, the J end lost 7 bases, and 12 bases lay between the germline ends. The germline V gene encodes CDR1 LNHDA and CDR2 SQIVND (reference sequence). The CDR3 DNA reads TGTGCCAGTAGTATGGACAGTCCCCGGACCCAGTACTTC. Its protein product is CASSMDSPRTQYF. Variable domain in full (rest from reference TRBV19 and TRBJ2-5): DGGITQSPKYLFRKEGQNVTLSCEQNLNHDAMYWYRQDPGQGLRLIYYSQIVNDFQKGDIAEGYSVSREKKESFPLTVTSAQKNPTAFYLCASSMDSPRTQYFGPGTRLLVL.

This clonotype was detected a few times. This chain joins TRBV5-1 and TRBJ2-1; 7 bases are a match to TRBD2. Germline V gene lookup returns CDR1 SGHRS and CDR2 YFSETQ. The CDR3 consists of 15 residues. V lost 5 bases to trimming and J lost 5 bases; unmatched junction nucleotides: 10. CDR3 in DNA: TGCGCCAGCAGTCGTTTCCTAGCGGAGGACAATGAGCAGTTCTTC. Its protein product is CASSRFLAEDNEQFF. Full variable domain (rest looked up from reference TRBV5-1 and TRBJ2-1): KAGVTQTPRYLIKTRGQQVTLSCSPISGHRSVSWYQQTPGQGLQFLFEYFSETQRNKGNFPGRFSGRQFSNSRSEMNVSTLELGDSALYLCASSRFLAEDNEQFFGPGTRLTVL.

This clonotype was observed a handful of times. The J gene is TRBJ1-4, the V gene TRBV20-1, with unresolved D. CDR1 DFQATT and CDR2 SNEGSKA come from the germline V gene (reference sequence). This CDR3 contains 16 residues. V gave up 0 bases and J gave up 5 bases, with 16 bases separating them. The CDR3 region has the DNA TGCAGTGCTAGAGATCAATCTGACCAAGCCAATGAAAAACTGTTTTTT. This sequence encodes CSARDQSDQANEKLFF.

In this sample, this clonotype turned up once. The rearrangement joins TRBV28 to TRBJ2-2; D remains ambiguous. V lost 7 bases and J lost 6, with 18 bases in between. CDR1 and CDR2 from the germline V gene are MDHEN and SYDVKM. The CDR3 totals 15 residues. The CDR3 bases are TGTGCCAGCACCTCCCCGGGTGTTGGCGCCGGGGAGCTGTTTTTT. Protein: CASTSPGVGAGELFF.

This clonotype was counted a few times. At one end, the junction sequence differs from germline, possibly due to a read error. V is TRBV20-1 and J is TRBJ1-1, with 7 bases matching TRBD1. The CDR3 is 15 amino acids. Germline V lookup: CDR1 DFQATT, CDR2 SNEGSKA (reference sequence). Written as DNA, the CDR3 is TGCAGTGCTGGGGACAGCCAGGGGGTGAAAACTGAAGCTTTCTTT. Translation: CSAGDSQGVKTEAFF.

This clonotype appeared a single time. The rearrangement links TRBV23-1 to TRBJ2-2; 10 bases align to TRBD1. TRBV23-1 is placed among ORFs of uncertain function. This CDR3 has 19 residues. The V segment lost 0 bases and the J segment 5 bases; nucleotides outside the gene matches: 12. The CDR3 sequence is CASSQSLGGRQGATGELFF. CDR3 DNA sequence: TGCGCCAGCAGTCAATCATTAGGGGGGCGACAGGGGGCTACCGGGGAGCTGTTTTTT.

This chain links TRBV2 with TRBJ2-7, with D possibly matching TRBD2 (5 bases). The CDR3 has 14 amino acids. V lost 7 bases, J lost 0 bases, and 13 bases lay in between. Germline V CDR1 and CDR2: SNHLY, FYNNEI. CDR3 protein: CASIIGLLSYEQYF. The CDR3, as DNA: TGTGCCAGCATAATAGGACTCCTCTCCTACGAGCAGTACTTC.

As DNA, the CDR3 is TGTGCCAGCAGCCCACTGACCGGGACAGGGAGCTCACCCCTCCACTTT. This gives the protein CASSPLTGTGSSPLHF. The chain combines TRBV9 with TRBJ1-6; 9 bases align to TRBD1. The CDR3 extends over 16 amino acids. Trimming cost V 4 bases and J 10 bases; bases outside gene matches: 12. CDR1 and CDR2 (germline): SGDLS, YYNGEE.

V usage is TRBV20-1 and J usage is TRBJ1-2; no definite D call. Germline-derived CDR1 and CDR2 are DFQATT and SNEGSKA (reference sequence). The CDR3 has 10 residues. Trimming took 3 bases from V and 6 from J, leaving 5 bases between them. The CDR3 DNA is TGCAGTGCTAGTTTGAATGGCTACACCTTC. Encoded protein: CSASLNGYTF.